The TCR beta chain under discussion was sequenced for a study of graft-versus-host responses after intestinal transplantation. Study information: All recipients got anti-thymocyte globulin induction, then tacrolimus and steroids for about 3 years.

General observations from the study: Across patients carrying graft-donor T cell macrochimerism, allografts held high graft-versus-host to host-versus-graft clonal ratios.

Germline CDR1 MNHEY, CDR2 SMNVEV (reference sequence). This CDR3 contains 14 residues. Trimming cost V 1 base and J 7 bases; bases outside gene matches: 5. Turning to this clone: Its antigen is undetermined.

The assay was immunoSEQ multiplex PCR, and TCRdb's table has in-frame clones only and misses some. The repertoire includes some 100,000 clones, 90% to 95% of them detected once, and about 1.1% sits in the top ten. This sequence originates from a human donor who was the organ donor for an intestinal transplant. J is TRBJ2-3 and V is TRBV27; 7 bases line up with TRBD2. The sequenced sample was unstimulated CD8+ T cells sorted from spleen or lymph node cells, obtained before transplant. DNA of the CDR3: TGTGCCAGCAGTTTATTGACTAGCTCCCATACGCAGTATTTT. Translating it yields CASSLLTSSHTQYF.